This T cell receptor beta chain was profiled in a study of blood T cell repertoires in COVID-19. In the study overall: T cells, B-cell-depleted T cells, or PBMCs provided the cDNA or gDNA that served as material.

Deletions cut 6 bases from V and 2 bases from J, with 16 bases between. Germline assignment: CDR1 MDHEN and CDR2 SYDVKM. The CDR3 is 15 amino acids. Seattle patients were enrolled while actively infected and followed longitudinally. In the authors' methods: Counts of nucleated cells, estimated from reference gene primer amplification, were obtained. Using immunoSEQ multiplex PCR, the repertoire was profiled, and TCRdb retains in-frame clones only, with some absent. The DNA gave D and trimming, while V, J and clone size come from that table. The sample carries about 310,000 clones, around 90% recorded once.

Sequencing was carried out using peripheral blood. The sequence came from a woman in her thirties or forties with COVID-19, enrolled during active disease. This chain links TRBV28 with TRBJ1-2, with D uncertain. CDR3 amino acids: CASRTRWGTNYGYTF. The CDR3 DNA reads as TGTGCCAGCAGGACTAGGTGGGGTACCAACTATGGCTACACCTTC.